These 12 T cell receptor beta chains came from one sample sequenced in a study of shared clonotypes between healthy human individuals (TCRdb year 2020). Libraries came from the immunoSEQ multiplex PCR assay. As stored in TCRdb, this immuneACCESS dataset retains in-frame rearrangements with V and J assigned. A fraction of the clones does not appear; measured against another copy, unresolved V genes explain less than half of the discrepancy, and the remainder lacks a known reason. This sample comprises about 2.4 million clones, over 85% of them detected only once. 0.36% of the sample goes to the ten largest clones. Sequences were obtained from naive CD4+ T cells from PBMCs. This sample's cell subset or site label indicates: CD45RA+ positively selected. The source is a man younger than 30 in good health. Some clones in this sample may be carry-over from other donors' samples.

This rearrangement joins TRBV7-3 to TRBJ2-7; D remains ambiguous. Looked up from germline, CDR1 is SGHTA and CDR2 is FQGTGA. V was shortened by 1 base and J by 6 bases, with 7 bases between the two germline ends. The CDR3 spans 12 residues. CDR3 in amino acids: CASSLMGGEQYF. DNA for the CDR3: TGTGCCAGCAGCTTAATGGGTGGCGAGCAGTACTTC.

The chain carries TRBV7-2 and TRBJ2-4, with 8 nucleotides matching TRBD2. This CDR3 comprises 18 residues. The V gene's germline CDR1 is SGHTA and CDR2 FQGNSA. V shed 1 base, J shed 1 base, and the junction held 9 bases outside the gene matches. The DNA of the CDR3 is TGTGCCAGCAGCTTAGTTGGTGCGGGAGGTGAGGCCAAAAACATTCAGTACTTC. Protein product: CASSLVGAGGEAKNIQYF.

The chain employs TRBV11-2 and TRBJ2-3, with no clear D. This CDR3 contains 14 residues. Trimming shortened V by 5 bases and J by 3 bases, and 12 bases separated the two germline ends. Germline V gene lookup returns CDR1 SGHAT and CDR2 FQNNGV. This CDR3 is CASSLTTTTDTQYF. The CDR3 nucleotides read TGTGCCAGCAGCCTTACAACTACAACAGATACGCAGTATTTT. The whole variable domain, remainder taken from reference TRBV11-2 and TRBJ2-3, is EAGVAQSPRYKIIEKRQSVAFWCNPISGHATLYWYQQILGQGPKLLIQFQNNGVVDDSQLPKDRFSAERLKGVDSTLKIQPAKLEDSAVYLCASSLTTTTDTQYFGPGTRLTVL.

The rearrangement joins TRBV7-2 to TRBJ2-5; D may correspond to TRBD1 or TRBD2 (5 bases each). With 10 bases removed from V and 4 bases from J, the gap between germline ends came to 19 bases. This CDR3 contains 14 residues. The germline CDR1 and CDR2 sequences are SGHTA and FQGNSA. This chain's CDR3 is CATSPERTPETQYF. CDR3 coding DNA: TGTGCCACCTCCCCGGAGCGGACACCAGAGACCCAGTACTTC.

The V gene is TRBV28, the J gene TRBJ2-3, with D possibly matching TRBD2 (7 bases). This CDR3 has 15 residues. Germline V gene data show CDR1 as MDHEN and CDR2 as SYDVKM. Trimming removed 5 bases from V and 3 bases from J, with 15 bases in between. The CDR3 nucleotides read TGTGCCAGCAGTAGGGGGGAGGGTAGAACAGATACGCAGTATTTT. Translation gives CASSRGEGRTDTQYF.

The J gene is TRBJ1-1, the V gene TRBV5-4; 7 positions agree with TRBD1. In germline, CDR1 is SGHNT, CDR2 YYREEE (reference sequence). V lost 4 bases to trimming and J lost 0 bases; unmatched junction nucleotides: 6. The CDR3 totals 15 residues. The CDR3 DNA is TGTGCCAGCAGCCCACAGGGGATCATGAACACTGAAGCTTTCTTT. The encoded protein is CASSPQGIMNTEAFF.

The chain has TRBV5-4 and TRBJ2-3, with D hard to call. This CDR3 contains 16 residues. The germline V and J ends were trimmed by 8 bases and 0 bases, with 19 bases remaining between them. CDR1 and CDR2 (germline): SGHNT, YYREEE (reference sequence). The CDR3 bases are TGTGCCAGTACGTTTTCCGGGTCTAGGAGCACAGATACGCAGTATTTT. Protein product: CASTFSGSRSTDTQYF. Variable domain in full (rest from reference TRBV5-4 and TRBJ2-3): ETGVTQSPTHLIKTRGQQVTLRCSSQSGHNTVSWYQQALGQGPQFIFQYYREEENGRGNFPPRFSGLQFPNYSSELNVNALELDDSALYLCASTFSGSRSTDTQYFGPGTRLTVL.

V gene TRBV7-2 combines with J gene TRBJ2-2; no definite D call. The CDR3 length is 13 residues. Germline CDR1 is SGHTA and CDR2 is FQGNSA. Trimming removed 7 bases from V and 6 bases from J, with 12 bases in between. The DNA for the CDR3 is TGTGCCAGCACCACTTATGCCGCCGGGGAGCTGTTTTTT. This gives the protein CASTTYAAGELFF.

This clone was seen more than once but under ten times. V and J are TRBV11-2 and TRBJ1-2; D is uncertain. The germline gives CDR1 SGHAT, CDR2 FQNNGV. The CDR3 contains 16 residues. The germline V and J ends were trimmed by 2 bases and 6 bases, with 19 bases remaining between them. The CDR3 reads CASSLLARSKINGYTF. CDR3 coding DNA: TGTGCCAGCAGCTTACTGGCGCGGAGTAAAATCAATGGCTACACCTTC.

The chain uses TRBV4-1 and TRBJ2-7; 9 bases map to TRBD1. Germline values: CDR1 MGHRA, CDR2 YSYEKL. The CDR3 has 17 residues. V shed 0 bases and J 2 bases; nucleotides not matched to a gene: 8. The CDR3 protein is CASSQEVPGQGTYEQYF. The CDR3 DNA sequence: TGCGCCAGCAGCCAAGAGGTCCCGGGACAGGGCACCTACGAGCAGTACTTC.

This chain links TRBV5-4 with TRBJ2-1; D possibly matches TRBD1 or TRBD2 (6 bases each). There are 15 residues in the CDR3. V shed 4 bases and J shed 0 bases, with 11 bases lying between them. The germline V gene encodes CDR1 SGHNT and CDR2 YYREEE (reference sequence). The CDR3, as DNA: TGTGCCAGCAGCCCCGGGGGCAGCTCCTACAATGAGCAGTTCTTC. This codes for CASSPGGSSYNEQFF.

This clone was recorded only once. V usage is TRBV18 and J usage is TRBJ2-7; possible D gene TRBD2, 6 bases. The CDR3 is 16 amino acids. Trimming cost V 3 bases and J 0 bases, with 15 bases left between them. Germline V gene data show CDR1 as KGHSH and CDR2 as LQKENI. The CDR3 is CASSPPGAGRSYEQYF. CDR3 nucleotide sequence: TGTGCCAGCTCACCTCCCGGGGCGGGGCGCTCCTACGAGCAGTACTTC. Full variable domain (missing parts from reference TRBV18 and TRBJ2-7): NAGVMQNPRHLVRRRGQEARLRCSPMKGHSHVYWYRQLPEEGLKFMVYLQKENIIDESGMPKERFSAEFPKEGPSILRIQQVVRGDSAAYFCASSPPGAGRSYEQYFGPGTRLTVT.